This is a list of T cell receptor beta chains from one sample in a study of control samples from healthy donors and cancer patients. Sequencing used immunoSEQ multiplex PCR; TCRdb keeps in-frame clones, though not all of them. The data hold under 55,000 clones, with about 80% observed a single time. Source material: blood. The receptors stem from a man in his 70s in good health. CDR3s include the opening cysteine and the closing phenylalanine or tryptophan.

cdr3_aa: CAWSGRNQPQHF
v_call: TRBV30
j_call: TRBJ1-5
cdr3_length: 12

cdr3_aa: CASSDSTGDASTEAFF
v_call: TRBV6-4
j_call: TRBJ1-1
cdr3_length: 16

cdr3_aa: CASSGRVLEDYGYTF
v_call: TRBV6-5
j_call: TRBJ1-2
cdr3_length: 15

cdr3_aa: CASSRQRSTDNEQFF
v_call: TRBV10-2
j_call: TRBJ2-1
cdr3_length: 15

cdr3_aa: CASSPRTSGFISTDTQYF
v_call: TRBV6-6
j_call: TRBJ2-3
cdr3_length: 18

cdr3_aa: CASSKTGNYGYTF
v_call: TRBV19
j_call: TRBJ1-2
cdr3_length: 13

cdr3_aa: CASSYSPRVSYNEQFF
v_call: TRBV6-5
j_call: TRBJ2-1
cdr3_length: 16

cdr3_aa: CASNPRWADKYNEQFF
v_call: TRBV6-6
j_call: TRBJ2-1
cdr3_length: 16

cdr3_aa: CASSFGLAGGPGETQYF
v_call: TRBV11-3
j_call: TRBJ2-5
cdr3_length: 17

cdr3_aa: CARSGGGQEETQYF
v_call: TRBV5-1
j_call: TRBJ2-5
cdr3_length: 14